The source of this TCR beta chain is a study of patients and donors after allogeneic stem cell transplantation. The CDR3 is 15 residues long. The V gene's germline CDR1 is SGDLS and CDR2 YYNGEE. Trimming took 0 bases from V and 4 from J, leaving 13 bases between them. TCRdb independently ran MiXCR on the RT-PCR reads; one entry per CDR3 protein. The table shows 800,000 to 1,000,000 distinct CDR3 sequences, with more than 15% occurring only once. Sequencing used blood, either unsorted or a sorted T cell fraction (not recorded which). This receptor was obtained from a human donor who was either an allogeneic HSCT recipient or a stem cell or donor lymphocyte infusion donor (not recorded which). It is not recorded whose cells these are; they may come from a transplant donor. The gene calls are TRBV9 and TRBJ1-2; D remains ambiguous. The DNA of the CDR3 is TGTGCCAGCAGCGTAGCTCATGGAGGAGTCTATGGCTACACCTTC. It translates to CASSVAHGGVYGYTF.